This T cell receptor beta chain derives from a study of T cells in Graves' hyperthyroidism and ophthalmopathy. Study context: Peripheral blood sampling occurred at initial diagnosis, before any treatment. General study findings and limits: By a 13 V-J model, ophthalmopathy was set apart from stable hyperthyroidism.

Exclusion criteria comprised uncontrolled infection, other autoimmune disease, pregnancy or lactation. A 10 ml volume of fresh peripheral blood provided the PBMCs. Amplified TCR beta CDR3 regions came from RNA transcripts. The TCR CDR3 was amplified in a first-round RT-PCR using the HTBI primer set. In TCRdb, the multiplex PCR reads were re-called with MiXCR into one record per CDR3 protein. The sample holds about 640,000 distinct CDR3 sequences, approximately 14% seen once. In germline, CDR1 is MNHEY, CDR2 SVGEGT. The ends lost 0 bases at V and 4 bases at J; junction bases unmatched: 1. This CDR3 has 16 residues. This clonotype was recorded many times. The antigen is not known.

The chain employs TRBV6-2 or TRBV6-3 and TRBJ2-1, with 12 bases identical to TRBD2. The source is a woman in her fifties or sixties with Graves' ophthalmopathy. What was sequenced was blood. The CDR3 loop reads CASSYSTSGSYNEQFF. The CDR3 DNA is TGTGCCAGCAGTTACTCGACTAGCGGGAGTTACAATGAGCAGTTCTTC.